Below are 9 T cell receptor beta chains sequenced from a single sample in a study of CD8 T cells in Susac syndrome (dated by TCRdb to 2018 to 2020). The method was the immunoSEQ multiplex PCR assay. RNA was extracted using the RNeasy kit, and about 0.45 to 1 ug of the RNA was reverse transcribed with random hexamers. The public reads were reprocessed in TCRdb via fastp at Q25 and MiXCR, keeping in-frame beta chains. Rows with one shared CDR3 protein collapse into an entry with the most common genes and DNA. In all, the sample holds 200,000 or so distinct CDR3 sequences, and about 95% of those were seen once. Together, the top ten hold approximately 0.093% of the sample. The source material was CD4+ T cells from PBMCs. These receptors all stem from a human donor with multiple sclerosis.

This rearrangement joins TRBV25-1 to TRBJ2-2, with TRBD2 matching 11 bases. The CDR3 spans 15 residues. Germline lookup yields CDR1 MGHDK and CDR2 SYGVNS. The V segment lost 2 bases and the J segment 5 bases; nucleotides outside the gene matches: 1. The CDR3 DNA reads as TGTGCCAGCAGTGAACGACTAGCGGGGACCGGGGAGCTGTTTTTT. Amino acids: CASSERLAGTGELFF. Filled out from reference TRBV25-1 and TRBJ2-2, the complete variable domain reads EADIYQTPRYLVIGTGKKITLECSQTMGHDKMYWYQQDPGMELHLIHYSYGVNSTEKGDLSSESTVSRIRTEHFPLTLESARPSHTSQYLCASSERLAGTGELFFGEGSRLTVL.

This clonotype came up a few times. V usage is TRBV18 and J usage is TRBJ1-2; 7 bases map to TRBD1. This CDR3 spans 13 amino acids. With 4 bases clipped from V and 4 bases from J, the junction kept 3 bases outside the gene matches. Germline V gene sequence: CDR1 KGHSH, CDR2 LQKENI. CDR3 sequence reads: CASSQRQGYGYTF. Here the CDR3 DNA reads TGTGCCAGCTCACAAAGACAGGGCTATGGCTACACCTTC. Looking up the rest from reference TRBV18 and TRBJ1-2 gives the full variable domain: NAGVMQNPRHLVRRRGQEARLRCSPMKGHSHVYWYRQLPEEGLKFMVYLQKENIIDESGMPKERFSAEFPKEGPSILRIQQVVRGDSAAYFCASSQRQGYGYTFGSGTRLTVV.

The chain couples TRBV6-5 to TRBJ2-7; 7 positions agree with TRBD1. Germline V gene sequence: CDR1 MNHEY, CDR2 SVGAGI. V gave up 4 bases and J gave up 2 bases; unmatched junction bases: 8. The CDR3 runs 15 residues. CDR3 residues: CASSSPGTAPYEQYF. CDR3 in DNA: TGTGCCAGCAGTTCTCCCGGGACAGCCCCCTACGAGCAGTACTTC.

This chain links TRBV20-1 with TRBJ1-2; the D gene is possibly TRBD1 (5 bases). The V end was cut by 3 bases, the J end by 6 bases, with 14 bases between. The CDR3 loop spans 13 amino acids. Germline V gene sequence: CDR1 DFQATT, CDR2 SNEGSKA (reference sequence). DNA of the CDR3: TGCAGTGCTAGTGGTCTCGGGGCCCATGGCTACACCTTC. It specifies CSASGLGAHGYTF.

The chain employs TRBV9 and TRBJ2-5; weak D call: TRBD2 (6 bases). V lost 7 bases to trimming and J lost 1 base, with 11 bases between them. CDR3 size: 13 residues. The V gene's germline CDR1 is SGDLS and CDR2 YYNGEE. The CDR3 coding sequence is TGTGCCAGCTCCGCGGGGTTCCAAGAGACCCAGTACTTC. It specifies CASSAGFQETQYF.

The rearrangement joins TRBV7-2 to TRBJ2-5; D not certain. The germline V gene has CDR1 SGHTA and CDR2 FQGNSA. Trimming shortened V by 1 base and J by 5 bases, and 5 bases separated the two germline ends. The CDR3 is 12 residues long. The CDR3 sequence is CASSLGEETQYF. CDR3 nucleotide sequence: TGTGCCAGCAGCTTAGGCGAGGAGACCCAGTACTTC.

This chain joins TRBV9 and TRBJ1-2; perhaps TRBD1 as D (6 bases). The CDR3 covers 14 residues. Germline assignment: CDR1 SGDLS and CDR2 YYNGEE. The V and J ends lost 4 bases and 7 bases respectively, with 17 bases between them. DNA of the CDR3: TGTGCCAGCAGCCAGGGGCATCTTTTGAGTGGCTACACCTTC. This sequence encodes CASSQGHLLSGYTF.

This chain links TRBV27 with TRBJ2-1; D gene uncertain. Trimming removed 6 bases from V and 6 bases from J, with 15 bases in between. The germline V gene has CDR1 MNHEY and CDR2 SMNVEV (reference sequence). The CDR3 runs to 14 residues. Here the CDR3 reads CASSRPVRGNEQFF. CDR3 coding DNA: TGTGCCAGCAGCCGACCCGTGAGAGGCAATGAGCAGTTCTTC.

V is TRBV29-1 and J is TRBJ1-4; maybe TRBD1 (5 bases). The CDR3 totals 13 residues. Germline CDR1 SQVTM, CDR2 ANQGSEA. V shed 6 bases and J shed 4 bases, with 12 bases lying between them. The CDR3 sequence is CSVGRRHNEKLFF. CDR3 in DNA: TGCAGCGTGGGACGGAGGCATAATGAAAAACTGTTTTTT.